The 23 T cell receptor beta chains below all came from one sample that was sequenced in a study of blood T cells in healthy people across ages. A J-beta primer mix and a sample-barcoded 5' primer were used in a second PCR of about 7 to 12 cycles. TCRdb reprocessed the 5' RACE reads via MiXCR and lists one record per CDR3 protein. The sample shows around 1.5 million distinct CDR3 sequences, approximately 40% of them seen only once. The sequenced sample consisted of blood. The receptors were sampled from a woman between 18 and 30 years old in good health.

The rearrangement links TRBV7-2 to TRBJ2-2, with 7 bases lining up with TRBD1. V trimming: 5 bases; J trimming: 6 bases; junction bases outside the gene matches: 6. The germline V gene encodes CDR1 SGHTA and CDR2 FQGNSA. CDR3 length: 14 amino acids. This chain's CDR3 is CASSHNRGSGELFF. CDR3 nucleotides: TGTGCCAGCAGCCACAACAGGGGCTCCGGGGAGCTGTTTTTT.

The chain has TRBV14 and TRBJ2-7; 11 nucleotides align to TRBD2. With 1 base clipped from V and 4 bases from J, the junction kept 6 bases outside the gene matches. The germline gives CDR1 SGHDN, CDR2 FVKESK. This CDR3 comprises 16 residues. CDR3 DNA sequence: TGTGCCAGCAGCCAAGGGTTGGCTAGCGGGGGGTACGAGCAGTACTTC. It is translated as CASSQGLASGGYEQYF.

This clonotype was counted between two and nine times. This sequence joins TRBV20-1 and TRBJ2-1; D uncertain. The CDR3 has 13 residues. The germline CDR1 and CDR2 sequences are DFQATT and SNEGSKA (reference sequence). V was cut by 2 bases and J by 13 bases, with 18 bases left in between. The CDR3 sequence: CSARHQSDIGQFF. The CDR3 bases are TGCAGTGCTAGACACCAGTCGGATATCGGACAGTTCTTC.

The J gene is TRBJ2-1, the V gene TRBV5-1, with 8 bases lining up with TRBD1. The trim removed 0 bases at V and 13 bases at J, leaving 12 bases unmatched. The CDR3 loop spans 15 amino acids. Germline lookup yields CDR1 SGHRS and CDR2 YFSETQ. The CDR3 region has the DNA TGCGCCAGCAGCTTGGGCTCAGGGGGCAGGGAGACCCAGTTCTTC. This sequence encodes CASSLGSGGRETQFF. Using reference TRBV5-1 and TRBJ2-1 for the parts outside the CDR3, the full variable domain is KAGVTQTPRYLIKTRGQQVTLSCSPISGHRSVSWYQQTPGQGLQFLFEYFSETQRNKGNFPGRFSGRQFSNSRSEMNVSTLELGDSALYLCASSLGSGGRETQFFGPGTRLTVL.

This sequence joins TRBV10-1 and TRBJ2-7, with D possibly TRBD1 on 6 matching bases. This CDR3 has 13 residues. V dropped 1 base and J dropped 6 bases, with 10 bases sitting between them. Germline lookup yields CDR1 WNHNN and CDR2 SYGVQD (reference sequence). The CDR3 region is CASSEFQGSEQYF. CDR3 DNA: TGCGCCAGCAGTGAGTTTCAGGGGTCCGAGCAGTACTTC.

This clonotype was counted a few times. The J gene is TRBJ1-6, the V gene TRBV21-1; TRBD1 is taken as the D call from the table, unchecked against the DNA. TRBV21-1 is recorded as a pseudogene. CDR3 length: 17 amino acids. Written as DNA, the CDR3 is TGTGCCAGCAGCGATAGGACAGAAGGTGGATATAATTCACCCCTCCACTTT. Translated: CASSDRTEGGYNSPLHF.

V usage is TRBV5-1 and J usage is TRBJ2-1; D gene uncertain. From germline, CDR1 is SGHRS and CDR2 YFSETQ. The V end was cut by 4 bases, the J end by 8 bases, with 13 bases between. The CDR3 sequence is 13 residues long. The CDR3 DNA reads as TGCGCCAGCAGCATCTCCAGGCCGGATGAGCAGTTCTTC. Its protein is CASSISRPDEQFF. The full variable domain, in which reference TRBV5-1 and TRBJ2-1 provide the parts outside the CDR3, is KAGVTQTPRYLIKTRGQQVTLSCSPISGHRSVSWYQQTPGQGLQFLFEYFSETQRNKGNFPGRFSGRQFSNSRSEMNVSTLELGDSALYLCASSISRPDEQFFGPGTRLTVL.

The V and J genes are TRBV7-9 and TRBJ1-1; TRBD1 might be the D (5 bases). The germline V gene has CDR1 SEHNR and CDR2 FQNEAQ (reference sequence). This CDR3 region has 15 residues. The germline V and J ends were trimmed by 5 bases and 5 bases, with 18 bases remaining between them. This CDR3 is CASSVGPGRQTEAFF. For the CDR3, the DNA is TGTGCCAGCAGCGTGGGTCCGGGACGTCAAACTGAAGCTTTCTTT. The full variable domain, completed using reference TRBV7-9 and TRBJ1-1, is DTGVSQNPRHKITKRGQNVTFRCDPISEHNRLYWYRQTLGQGPEFLTYFQNEAQLEKSRLLSDRFSAERPKGSFSTLEIQRTEQGDSAMYLCASSVGPGRQTEAFFGQGTRLTVV.

This clonotype was observed a single time. The chain joins TRBV28 to TRBJ2-3, with TRBD2 identical over 8 bases. V lost 6 bases, J lost 3 bases, and 8 bases stayed unmatched. The CDR3 loop spans 15 amino acids. Germline V gene lookup returns CDR1 MDHEN and CDR2 SYDVKM. The CDR3 spells CASRTPGGGTDTQYF. The DNA for the CDR3 is TGTGCCAGCAGGACACCGGGGGGGGGGACAGATACGCAGTATTTT.

The V and J genes are TRBV30 and TRBJ1-2, with unresolved D. From germline, CDR1 is GTSNPN and CDR2 SVGIG (reference sequence). The CDR3 has 12 residues. V lost 2 bases, J lost 5 bases, and 9 bases lay in between. This CDR3 is CAWSLTGYGYTF. In DNA, the CDR3 is TGTGCCTGGAGTTTGACGGGATATGGCTACACCTTC.

This clonotype was counted a few times. The chain is built from TRBV6-5 and TRBJ2-5; D gene ambiguous. The DNA matches TRBJ2-7 better at its end, which makes the J call doubtful. The CDR3 runs 12 residues. CDR1 is MNHEY, CDR2 SVGAGI, per germline. The CDR3 nucleotides read TGTGCCAGCAGACGTGATTATTACGAGCAGTACTTC. It encodes CASRRDYYEQYF.

V and J are TRBV20-1 and TRBJ1-1; 9 positions agree with TRBD1. V dropped 5 bases and J dropped 1; count of bases not matched to a gene: 5. The CDR3 is 14 residues long. The germline gives CDR1 DFQATT, CDR2 SNEGSKA (reference sequence). This chain's CDR3 is CSARDRVGNTEAFF. DNA for the CDR3: TGCAGTGCTCGGGACAGGGTTGGGAACACTGAAGCTTTCTTT.

The chain employs TRBV7-9 and TRBJ2-2, with a tentative D call TRBD2 (5 bases). Trimming shortened V by 4 bases and J by 5 bases, and 11 bases separated the two germline ends. The CDR3 length is 14 residues. Germline loops: CDR1 SEHNR, CDR2 FQNEAQ (reference sequence). The CDR3 region is CASSSPGSTGELFF. CDR3 DNA sequence: TGTGCCAGCAGCTCACCGGGATCAACCGGGGAGCTGTTTTTT. The variable domain in full, completed from reference TRBV7-9 and TRBJ2-2, reads DTGVSQNPRHKITKRGQNVTFRCDPISEHNRLYWYRQTLGQGPEFLTYFQNEAQLEKSRLLSDRFSAERPKGSFSTLEIQRTEQGDSAMYLCASSSPGSTGELFFGEGSRLTVL.

The chain carries TRBV5-1 and TRBJ2-1; 9 nucleotides match TRBD2. The CDR3 consists of 16 residues. CDR1 and CDR2 from the germline V gene are SGHRS and YFSETQ. With 4 bases clipped from V and 1 base from J, the junction kept 6 bases outside the gene matches. The CDR3 is CASSVLSGRSYNEQFF. In DNA, the CDR3 is TGCGCCAGCAGCGTCCTTAGCGGGAGATCCTACAATGAGCAGTTCTTC.

This clonotype was observed at least ten times. V usage is TRBV7-8 and J usage is TRBJ2-7, with D perhaps TRBD1 (5 bases). The CDR3 totals 15 residues. Trimming took off 10 bases at V and 2 bases at J, with 21 bases between the two ends. Germline-derived CDR1 and CDR2 are SGHVS and FQNEAQ. For the CDR3, the DNA is TGTGCCACTACCCAAACCCCGACAGATACCTACGAGCAGTACTTC. It is translated as CATTQTPTDTYEQYF.

The chain is built from TRBV12-3 or TRBV12-4 and TRBJ1-4, with 9 bases aligning to TRBD1. Germline trimming cut 5 bases from V and 2 bases from J; bases unmatched to any gene: 0. The CDR3 extends over 14 amino acids. The CDR3 region is CASSTGGTNEKLFF. The DNA for the CDR3 is TGTGCCAGCAGTACAGGGGGCACTAATGAAAAACTGTTTTTT.

On this clonotype: The junction shows a germline mismatch at one end, possibly a read error. J is TRBJ1-2 and V is TRBV7-9; 7 nucleotides align to TRBD1. The CDR3 runs to 12 residues. Germline CDR1 and CDR2: SEHNR and FQNEAQ (reference sequence). As DNA, the CDR3 is TGTGTCAGCAGCCACAGGGGCTATGGCTACACCTTC. It yields the protein CVSSHRGYGYTF.

As to this clonotype: At one end, the junction sequence differs from germline, possibly due to a read error. The chain is built from TRBV7-2 and TRBJ1-2; 8 bases fit TRBD1. This CDR3 is built from 15 residues. The germline V gene has CDR1 SGHTA and CDR2 FQGNSA. CDR3 in amino acids: CASSTRDRNIYGHTF. The DNA for the CDR3 is TGTGCCAGCAGCACCCGGGACAGGAACATCTATGGCCACACCTTC.

The CDR3 sequence: CASKGTWEFF. The CDR3 region has the DNA TGTGCCAGCAAAGGCACCTGGGAGTTCTTC. V is TRBV27 and J is TRBJ2-1; D is uncertain. V lost 7 bases and J 14 bases, leaving 12 bases between the germline ends. The CDR3 extends over 10 amino acids. Germline V gene sequence: CDR1 MNHEY, CDR2 SMNVEV (reference sequence).

This clonotype came up many times. CDR3: CASSDSPATMNTEAFF. The DNA of the CDR3 is TGTGCCAGCAGCGATAGCCCGGCTACCATGAACACTGAAGCTTTCTTT. The chain links TRBV9 to TRBJ1-1, with D unresolved. Trimming took off 3 bases at V and 0 bases at J, with 15 bases between the two ends. This CDR3 has 16 residues. Germline V gene data show CDR1 as SGDLS and CDR2 as YYNGEE.

The chain uses TRBV12-3 or TRBV12-4 and TRBJ2-5; 7 positions match TRBD2. This CDR3 comprises 15 residues. V was pared by 11 bases and J by 2 bases, with 14 bases of the junction left unmatched. CDR3 in DNA: TGTGCCCCCAGTTTTACTAGCGCTTTGCAAGAGACCCAGTACTTC. It codes for CAPSFTSALQETQYF.

The chain carries TRBV15 and TRBJ2-1; D remains unclear. This CDR3 contains 13 residues. The V end was cut by 4 bases, the J end by 9 bases, with 13 bases between. CDR1 is LNHNV, CDR2 YYDKDF, per germline (reference sequence). DNA for the CDR3: TGTGCCACCAGCAAAAAGGCGGTCTTTGAGCAGTTCTTC. It yields the protein CATSKKAVFEQFF.

The chain is built from TRBV20-1 and TRBJ2-1; TRBD1 is a possible D gene (6 bases). CDR3 length: 13 residues. Germline-derived CDR1 and CDR2 are DFQATT and SNEGSKA (reference sequence). Between the trimmed V and J ends, which lost 3 bases and 10 bases, there was a span of 16 bases. CDR3 DNA sequence: TGCAGTGCTAGGGAGCAGGGGAAGCGGGAGCAGTTCTTC. Its translation is CSAREQGKREQFF.